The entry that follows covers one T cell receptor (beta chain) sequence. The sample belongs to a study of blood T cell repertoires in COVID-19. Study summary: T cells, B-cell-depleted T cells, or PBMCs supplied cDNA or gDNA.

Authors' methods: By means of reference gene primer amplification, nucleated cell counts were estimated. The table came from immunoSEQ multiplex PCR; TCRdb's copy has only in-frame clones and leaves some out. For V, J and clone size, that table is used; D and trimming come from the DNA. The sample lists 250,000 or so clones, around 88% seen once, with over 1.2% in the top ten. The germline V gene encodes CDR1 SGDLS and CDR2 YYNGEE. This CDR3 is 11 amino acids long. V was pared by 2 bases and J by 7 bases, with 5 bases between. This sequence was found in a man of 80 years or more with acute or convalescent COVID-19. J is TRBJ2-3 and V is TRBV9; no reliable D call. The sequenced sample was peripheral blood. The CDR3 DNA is TGTGCCAGCAGCGTCTCCCATACGCAGTATTTT. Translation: CASSVSHTQYF. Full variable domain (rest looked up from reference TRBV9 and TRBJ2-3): DSGVTQTPKHLITATGQRVTLRCSPRSGDLSVYWYQQSLDQGLQFLIQYYNGEERAKGNILERFSAQQFPDLHSELNLSSLELGDSALYFCASSVSHTQYFGPGTRLTVL.